A single sample gave rise to the 21 T cell receptor beta chains below, sequenced in a study of blood T cell repertoires in COVID-19. Some clones are missing from TCRdb's copy, which holds only in-frame ones; the method was immunoSEQ multiplex PCR. The data show approximately 200,000 clones, around 81% seen once. The specimen sequenced was PBMCs or T cells enriched from blood (not recorded which). All receptors come from a man aged 35 to 55 who had recovered from COVID-19.

V gene TRBV27 combines with J gene TRBJ1-2; D remains unclear. The CDR3 length is 15 residues. Germline V CDR1 and CDR2: MNHEY, SMNVEV (reference sequence). Trimming pared 3 bases from V and 6 bases from J, leaving 17 bases between. The CDR3 region has the DNA TGTGCCAGCAGTTTTGCGGGAGTCGCTTCCAATGGCTACACCTTC. Protein sequence: CASSFAGVASNGYTF.

This chain joins TRBV2 and TRBJ2-3, with a tentative D call TRBD2 (6 bases). The CDR3 loop spans 13 amino acids. V lost 7 bases to trimming and J lost 4 bases, with 12 bases between them. Germline CDR1 reads SNHLY; CDR2 reads FYNNEI. CDR3 DNA sequence: TGTGCCAGCACTATCTGGGAGGCAGATACGCAGTATTTT. It translates to CASTIWEADTQYF.

This clone showed up just once. The chain uses TRBV28 and TRBJ2-7; 9 bases map to TRBD1. In germline, CDR1 is MDHEN, CDR2 SYDVKM. CDR3 size: 16 residues. Losses at the gene ends were 6 bases for V and 4 bases for J; bases not matched to a gene: 13. CDR3 sequence: CASRGTGPGSRYEQYF. CDR3 sequence (DNA): TGTGCCAGCAGAGGGACAGGGCCTGGCTCCAGATACGAGCAGTACTTC.

The CDR3 nucleotides are TGTGCCAGCAGTATTTTGTCAGGGGCGCAAACCTACGAGCAGTACTTC. Protein product: CASSILSGAQTYEQYF. J is TRBJ2-7 and V is TRBV28, with D possibly TRBD1 on 6 matching bases. Germline V CDR1 and CDR2: MDHEN, SYDVKM. There are 16 residues in the CDR3. The germline V and J ends were trimmed by 5 bases and 2 bases, with 19 bases remaining between them.

The V and J genes are TRBV4-2 and TRBJ1-2; possibly TRBD1 for D (5 bases). With 5 bases removed from V and 4 bases from J, the gap between germline ends came to 17 bases. This CDR3 contains 15 residues. CDR1 and CDR2 from the germline V gene are LGHNA and YNFKEQ. CDR3 residues: CASSTRLGEFYGYTF. The CDR3 DNA reads as TGTGCCAGCAGCACAAGGTTAGGGGAATTCTATGGCTACACCTTC.

The chain uses TRBV7-2 and TRBJ2-1; 7 bases fit TRBD2. With V trimmed by 5 bases and J by 12 bases, 4 bases remained unmatched. There are 11 residues in the CDR3. CDR1 and CDR2 from the germline V gene are SGHTA and FQGNSA. Here the CDR3 reads CASSLRGVQFF. In DNA form, the CDR3 reads TGTGCCAGCAGCCTACGGGGGGTGCAGTTCTTC.

The chain carries TRBV25-1 and TRBJ2-3; weak D call: TRBD1 (5 bases). Deletions cut 8 bases from V and 0 bases from J, with 12 bases between. The germline V gene encodes CDR1 MGHDK and CDR2 SYGVNS. This CDR3 contains 14 residues. The CDR3 region is CASGQRASTDTQYF. CDR3 sequence (DNA): TGTGCCAGCGGACAACGGGCGAGCACAGATACGCAGTATTTT.

This sequence joins TRBV7-9 and TRBJ1-2; D remains unclear. The germline gives CDR1 SEHNR, CDR2 FQNEAQ (reference sequence). The length of the CDR3 is 12 residues. V was shortened by 1 base and J by 6 bases, with 6 bases between the two germline ends. The CDR3 bases are TGTGCCAGCAGCTTAGTTGTTAATGGCTACACCTTC. Protein sequence: CASSLVVNGYTF.

V usage is TRBV25-1 and J usage is TRBJ2-1, with 11 bases aligning to TRBD2. The CDR3 length is 14 residues. J was trimmed by 6 bases and V by 5 bases; bases with no gene match: 3. Per the germline V gene, CDR1 is MGHDK and CDR2 is SYGVNS. The CDR3 DNA follows: TGTGCCAGCAGTCTAGCGGGGGGATCCAATGAGCAGTTCTTC. This translates into CASSLAGGSNEQFF.

This chain joins TRBV4-3 and TRBJ1-1; D call uncertain. Germline V CDR1 and CDR2: LGHNA, YSLEER. Deletions cut 1 base from V and 1 base from J, with 10 bases between. CDR3 length: 15 residues. The DNA for the CDR3 is TGCGCCAGCAGCCAAGCAACAGCCCCGAACACTGAAGCTTTCTTT. It yields the protein CASSQATAPNTEAFF.

The rearrangement links TRBV5-1 to TRBJ1-4; 8 bases are a match to TRBD1. The CDR3 is made up of 14 amino acids. V shed 4 bases and J 5 bases; nucleotides not matched to a gene: 4. Looked up from germline, CDR1 is SGHRS and CDR2 is YFSETQ. The CDR3 loop reads CASSKGQDNEKLFF. The DNA for the CDR3 is TGCGCCAGCAGCAAGGGACAGGACAATGAAAAACTGTTTTTT.

The chain joins TRBV15 to TRBJ1-2; D might be TRBD1 (6 bases). Trimming removed 3 bases from V and 8 bases from J, with 13 bases in between. In germline, CDR1 is LNHNV, CDR2 YYDKDF (reference sequence). The length of the CDR3 is 13 residues. The CDR3: CATSSNPGVGYTF. The CDR3 DNA reads as TGTGCCACCAGCAGTAACCCAGGGGTCGGCTACACCTTC.

This clone was seen more than once but under ten times. The chain links TRBV30 to TRBJ1-1; 10 positions match TRBD1. The CDR3 length is 13 residues. Germline CDR1 GTSNPN, CDR2 SVGIG (reference sequence). J gave up 12 bases and V 2 bases, and 9 bases lay outside the gene matches. CDR3 DNA sequence: TGTGCCTGGAGTTCGGACAGGGGGTTGAAGACTTTCTTT. Residues: CAWSSDRGLKTFF. The full variable domain, with the rest looked up from reference TRBV30 and TRBJ1-1, is SQTIHQWPATLVQPVGSPLSLECTVEGTSNPNLYWYRQAAGRGLQLLFYSVGIGQISSEVPQNLSASRPQDRQFILSSKKLLLSDSGFYLCAWSSDRGLKTFFGQGTRLTVV.

The chain combines TRBV14 with TRBJ2-3; 7 bases align to TRBD2. CDR1 and CDR2 from the germline V gene are SGHDN and FVKESK. The CDR3 loop spans 15 amino acids. J was trimmed by 3 bases and V by 4 bases; bases with no gene match: 7. CDR3 in amino acids: CASSPQGGRTDTQYF. CDR3 nucleotide sequence: TGTGCCAGCAGCCCCCAGGGAGGGCGGACAGATACGCAGTATTTT.

The V and J genes are TRBV10-3 and TRBJ2-3; 9 nucleotides agree with TRBD2. From germline, CDR1 is ENHRY and CDR2 SYGVKD. With 2 bases clipped from V and 3 bases from J, the junction kept 6 bases outside the gene matches. There are 16 residues in the CDR3. CDR3 residues: CAISETEAGGTDTQYF. The CDR3 region has the DNA TGTGCCATCAGTGAGACCGAAGCGGGGGGAACAGATACGCAGTATTTT.

This clone was counted only a few times. The CDR3 reads CASRPGQGLTEAFF. The CDR3 coding sequence is TGTGCCAGCAGACCAGGACAGGGCCTCACTGAAGCTTTCTTT. The rearrangement uses TRBV6-5 and TRBJ1-1; 8 nucleotides agree with TRBD1. Germline loops: CDR1 MNHEY, CDR2 SVGAGI. Trimming cost V 6 bases and J 4 bases; bases outside gene matches: 7. This CDR3 has 14 amino acids.

The chain joins TRBV3-1 (or the pseudogene TRBV3-2) to TRBJ2-2; 7 nucleotides agree with TRBD1. V lost 6 bases to trimming and J lost 3 bases; unmatched junction nucleotides: 7. The V gene's germline CDR1 is LGHDT and CDR2 YNNKEL (reference sequence). The CDR3 runs 15 residues. In DNA, the CDR3 is TGTGCCAGCAGTCACCGGGACAGCTACACCGGGGAGCTGTTTTTT. It yields the protein CASSHRDSYTGELFF.

The V gene is TRBV28, the J gene TRBJ2-2; D ambiguous. Germline CDR1 and CDR2: MDHEN and SYDVKM. V lost 5 bases, J lost 6 bases, and 10 bases lay in between. The CDR3 totals 13 residues. This CDR3 reads CASSMGPSGELFF. The CDR3 DNA follows: TGTGCCAGCAGTATGGGCCCCTCCGGGGAGCTGTTTTTT.

This clone was counted a single time. The chain employs TRBV2 and TRBJ2-3, with 8 bases that match TRBD1. The CDR3 is 14 amino acids. V lost 7 bases, J lost 2 bases, and 5 bases stayed unmatched. Germline V gene lookup returns CDR1 SNHLY and CDR2 FYNNEI. The CDR3 protein is CASTRTGYTDTQYF. CDR3 DNA sequence: TGTGCCAGCACCCGGACAGGGTACACAGATACGCAGTATTTT.

The chain carries TRBV3-1 (or the pseudogene TRBV3-2) and TRBJ1-1; 8 nucleotides agree with TRBD1. The germline gives CDR1 LGHDT, CDR2 YNNKEL (reference sequence). V lost 4 bases, J lost 0 bases, and 4 bases stayed unmatched. The CDR3 loop spans 15 amino acids. CDR3 coding DNA: TGTGCCAGCAGCCCCCGACAGGGGATGAACACTGAAGCTTTCTTT. Amino acid sequence: CASSPRQGMNTEAFF.

This clone was seen repeatedly, ten times or more. The chain is built from TRBV6-6 and TRBJ1-1; D gene uncertain. CDR1 and CDR2 (germline): MNHNY, SVGAGI (reference sequence). The V end lost 2 bases, the J end lost 3 bases, and 7 bases lay between the germline ends. CDR3 length: 13 amino acids. This CDR3 is CASSYVQDTEAFF. CDR3 DNA: TGTGCCAGCAGTTACGTTCAGGACACTGAAGCTTTCTTT.